The 32 T cell receptor beta chains listed next were all sequenced from one sample in a study of vaccination and CD4 T cells after COVID-19 (dated by TCRdb to the early 2020s). Receptors were amplified or captured by PCR. Sequencing instrument: Illumina iSeq 100. DNA from cultured CD4+ T cells was subjected to TCR sequencing with the Oncomine TCR Beta short-read assay at the Johns Hopkins FTIC core. The public reads were reprocessed in TCRdb via fastp at Q25 and MiXCR, keeping in-frame beta chains. Rows with a matching CDR3 protein are joined into one entry that keeps the most common DNA and genes. The sample table records tens of thousands of distinct CDR3 sequences; roughly two thirds of these occur just once. Around 15% of the sample goes to the ten largest clones. These receptors have no identified antigens. The treatment or condition label here, explained by the study, means: approximately 9-day PBMC culture with coronavirus spike peptide pools or control peptides (ViraFEST assay).

This material consisted of CD4+ T cells from blood, cultured in vitro, taken after SARS-CoV-2 vaccination. The receptors here all came from a human donor who received a COVID-19 vaccine.

CDR3 nucleotide sequence: TGTGCCTCAGGGGGTTGGACTGAAGCTTTCTTT. Its protein is CASGGWTEAFF. V gene TRBV30 combines with J gene TRBJ1-1, with 7 bases fitting TRBD1. Trimming took 7 bases from V and 5 from J; bases not matched to a gene: 4. Germline lookup yields CDR1 GTSNPN and CDR2 SVGIG (reference sequence). The CDR3 length is 11 residues.

This clonotype has just a few counts. This chain uses TRBV6-1 with TRBJ1-5; a possible D gene is TRBD1 (6 bases). V was pared by 5 bases and J by 6 bases, with 14 bases between. Germline CDR1 MNHNS, CDR2 SASEGT. The CDR3 covers 14 residues. The CDR3 DNA follows: TGTGCCAGCAGTCGGACAGTCGCCGGTCAGCCCCAGCATTTT. Encoded protein: CASSRTVAGQPQHF.

This clonotype was counted a few times. This sequence joins TRBV6-1 and TRBJ1-2; TRBD1 matches at 7 bases. V lost 5 bases, J lost 6 bases, and 3 bases stayed unmatched. This CDR3 is built from 12 residues. CDR1 and CDR2 (germline): MNHNS, SASEGT. CDR3 bases: TGTGCCAGCAGTACAGGGGATCATGGCTACACCTTC. Translating it yields CASSTGDHGYTF.

V gene TRBV7-8 combines with J gene TRBJ1-5; D gene unclear. V lost 0 bases, J lost 0 bases, and 6 bases lay in between. CDR1 and CDR2 (germline): SGHVS, FQNEAQ. This CDR3 spans 15 amino acids. The CDR3 DNA sequence: TGTGCCAGCAGCTTAGCGTCTAATAGCAATCAGCCCCAGCATTTT. This gives the protein CASSLASNSNQPQHF.

The chain is built from TRBV19 and TRBJ2-3; 10 nucleotides match TRBD2. Germline V CDR1 and CDR2: LNHDA, SQIVND (reference sequence). The V gene end was trimmed by 9 bases and the J gene end by 0 bases; junction bases not matched to a gene: 9. The length of the CDR3 is 16 residues. CDR3 loop: CASRRSSGGSTDTQYF. The CDR3 region has the DNA TGTGCCAGCCGCCGGTCTAGCGGGGGAAGCACAGATACGCAGTATTTT.

The chain recombines TRBV10-1 with TRBJ2-1; D not resolved. V lost 3 bases to trimming and J lost 5 bases, with 14 bases between them. This CDR3 has 15 amino acids. Germline loops: CDR1 WNHNN, CDR2 SYGVQD (reference sequence). CDR3 protein: CASSDSVDGHNEQFF. The CDR3 region has the DNA TGCGCCAGCAGTGACTCCGTTGATGGCCACAATGAGCAGTTCTTC.

This clonotype was found once. V usage is TRBV15 and J usage is TRBJ1-1, with no clear D. Trimming left V 3 bases short and J 1 base short, with 15 bases between. This CDR3 contains 16 residues. Germline-derived CDR1 and CDR2 are LNHNV and YYDKDF (reference sequence). Here the CDR3 DNA reads TGTGCCACCAGCAGTGACACGGGAAATCCGAACACTGAAGCTTTCTTT. Its protein product is CATSSDTGNPNTEAFF. Combining the CDR3 with reference TRBV15 and TRBJ1-1 gives the whole variable domain DAMVIQNPRYQVTQFGKPVTLSCSQTLNHNVMYWYQQKSSQAPKLLFHYYDKDFNNEADTPDNFQSRRPNTSFCFLDIRSPGLGDTAMYLCATSSDTGNPNTEAFFGQGTRLTVV.

This sequence joins TRBV10-3 and TRBJ1-2; D is ambiguous. CDR3 length: 12 residues. CDR1 and CDR2 (germline): ENHRY, SYGVKD. The ends were cut back, 3 bases at V and 8 bases at J, with 10 bases in the middle. CDR3 coding DNA: TGTGCCATCAGTGACCCGAGGAGGGGCTACACCTTC. Protein product: CAISDPRRGYTF.

The chain combines TRBV6-1 with TRBJ2-5; 9 bases map to TRBD1. CDR3 length equals 15 residues. The germline gives CDR1 MNHNS, CDR2 SASEGT. Unmatched junction bases numbered 12, after V lost 8 bases and J lost 5 bases. CDR3 region: CASRPLRQGVETQYF. The CDR3 nucleotides are TGTGCCAGCCGACCGCTCAGACAGGGGGTGGAGACCCAGTACTTC.

This sequence joins TRBV7-2 and TRBJ2-1; 12 bases map to TRBD2. J lost 6 bases, V lost 1 base, and 7 bases had no gene match. CDR3 length equals 17 residues. Germline assignment: CDR1 SGHTA and CDR2 FQGNSA. CDR3 sequence reads: CASSLGLAGATGNEQFF. CDR3 coding DNA: TGTGCCAGCAGCTTAGGACTAGCGGGGGCGACGGGCAATGAGCAGTTCTTC.

The chain has TRBV7-2 and TRBJ2-5; D gene ambiguous. The CDR3 has 15 amino acids. Germline-derived CDR1 and CDR2 are SGHTA and FQGNSA. V lost 0 bases to trimming and J lost 2 bases, with 10 bases between them. The chain's CDR3 is CASSLAIDGQETQYF. CDR3 sequence (DNA): TGTGCCAGCAGCTTAGCGATCGACGGGCAAGAGACCCAGTACTTC.

This clonotype was picked up a small number of times. The chain is built from TRBV28 and TRBJ1-2, with D unclear. Germline-derived CDR1 and CDR2 are MDHEN and SYDVKM. V dropped 5 bases and J dropped 2 bases, with 9 bases sitting between them. This CDR3 is built from 13 residues. The CDR3 nucleotides are TGTGCCAGCAGTCAGCCGGCAAACTATGGCTACACCTTC. Its translation is CASSQPANYGYTF.

Here the CDR3 reads CSARDALAGGTDTQYF. The CDR3 coding sequence is TGCAGTGCTAGAGACGCCCTAGCGGGGGGGACAGATACGCAGTATTTT. The chain recombines TRBV20-1 with TRBJ2-3, with 12 bases fitting TRBD2. Trimming removed 0 bases from V and 3 bases from J; junction bases left unmatched: 4. The CDR3 is 16 amino acids. From germline, CDR1 is DFQATT and CDR2 SNEGSKA (reference sequence).

V is TRBV20-1 and J is TRBJ2-2; 9 nucleotides align to TRBD1. J lost 8 bases, V lost 3 bases, and 13 bases had no gene match. The CDR3 length is 16 residues. Germline assignment: CDR1 DFQATT and CDR2 SNEGSKA (reference sequence). CDR3 in DNA: TGCAGTGCTAGTTTTCCGGGACAGGGAAGTTCAGGGGAGCTGTTTTTT. Encoded protein: CSASFPGQGSSGELFF.

The chain joins TRBV5-1 to TRBJ1-2; 8 nucleotides agree with TRBD1. Germline CDR1 reads SGHRS; CDR2 reads YFSETQ. V shed 4 bases and J 3 bases; nucleotides not matched to a gene: 5. The CDR3 runs 14 residues. The CDR3, as DNA: TGCGCCAGCAGCCCATCGACAGGGGACTATGGCTACACCTTC. Translation: CASSPSTGDYGYTF.

This clonotype was observed a handful of times. The chain joins TRBV20-1 to TRBJ1-3, with TRBD1 identical over 9 bases. Germline lookup yields CDR1 DFQATT and CDR2 SNEGSKA (reference sequence). The CDR3 loop spans 15 amino acids. After removal of 5 bases from V and 0 bases from J, the junction contained 5 bases not matched to a gene. The CDR3 reads CSAPGQGFSGNTIYF. The CDR3 bases are TGCAGTGCTCCGGGACAGGGATTCTCTGGAAACACCATATATTTT.

The rearrangement links TRBV11-2 to TRBJ2-1; D uncertain. The V end lost 3 bases, the J end lost 5 bases, and 2 bases lay between the germline ends. Germline V CDR1 and CDR2: SGHAT, FQNNGV. This CDR3 is built from 11 residues. The CDR3 loop is CASSFHNEQFF. The CDR3 bases are TGTGCCAGCAGCTTCCACAATGAGCAGTTCTTC.

This chain links TRBV2 with TRBJ2-2; D ambiguous. V lost 6 bases and J lost 3, with 5 bases in between. This CDR3 region has 12 residues. Germline CDR1 is SNHLY and CDR2 is FYNNEI. CDR3 bases: TGTGCCAGCAGATGGGACACCGGGGAGCTGTTTTTT. Residues: CASRWDTGELFF.

Comment on this clonotype: One end of the junction varies from germline; a read error may be responsible. This chain uses TRBV5-4 with TRBJ2-7; TRBD1 matches at 7 bases. Germline-derived CDR1 and CDR2 are SGHNT and YYREEE (reference sequence). This CDR3 is built from 15 residues. CDR3 loop: CAGSQQGQGAYEQYF. CDR3 nucleotide sequence: TGTGCCGGCAGTCAACAAGGGCAGGGGGCCTACGAGCAGTACTTC.

The chain couples TRBV6-1 to TRBJ2-3; TRBD2 is a possible D gene (5 bases). The germline V gene encodes CDR1 MNHNS and CDR2 SASEGT. The CDR3 totals 15 residues. Trimming pared 7 bases from V and 0 bases from J, leaving 14 bases between. CDR3 protein: CASTEGVASTDTQYF. CDR3 nucleotides: TGTGCCAGCACCGAAGGCGTAGCGAGCACAGATACGCAGTATTTT.

The rearrangement uses TRBV6-1 and TRBJ2-3, with D unclear. Trimming removed 6 bases at V and 2 bases at J, with 9 bases between. The CDR3 loop spans 13 amino acids. CDR1 is MNHNS and CDR2 is SASEGT in the germline V gene. The CDR3 loop is CASRTWDTDTQYF. The CDR3 DNA follows: TGTGCCAGCAGGACGTGGGACACAGATACGCAGTATTTT.

V usage is TRBV19 and J usage is TRBJ1-2; the match to TRBD1 covers 8 bases. In germline, CDR1 is LNHDA, CDR2 SQIVND (reference sequence). The CDR3 has 14 amino acids. J gave up 4 bases and V 6 bases, and 7 bases lay outside the gene matches. The CDR3 DNA follows: TGTGCCAGTAGGGACACAGGGGGGGCCTATGGCTACACCTTC. Amino acids: CASRDTGGAYGYTF.

This clonotype turned up a few times. V gene TRBV5-4 combines with J gene TRBJ2-5; 8 bases align to TRBD2. The CDR3 spans 16 residues. Trimming took 4 bases from V and 2 from J; bases not matched to a gene: 10. CDR1 is SGHNT and CDR2 is YYREEE in the germline V gene (reference sequence). CDR3 nucleotide sequence: TGTGCCAGCAGCCCCAGGATAGCGGGGCCACAAGAGACCCAGTACTTC. Its protein is CASSPRIAGPQETQYF.

The chain is built from TRBV7-6 and TRBJ2-7, with a tentative D call TRBD2 (5 bases). The CDR3 runs 13 residues. V lost 4 bases and J 7 bases, leaving 14 bases between the germline ends. The germline CDR1 and CDR2 sequences are SGHVS and FNYEAQ. The CDR3 DNA reads TGTGCCAGCAGCTCCGGCGGACTTCGTGAGCAGTACTTC. This codes for CASSSGGLREQYF.

The chain combines TRBV19 with TRBJ1-3, with D tentatively TRBD1 (5 bases). CDR1 and CDR2 from the germline V gene are LNHDA and SQIVND (reference sequence). V shed 3 bases and J shed 4 bases, with 16 bases lying between them. This CDR3 comprises 16 residues. CDR3 in amino acids: CASSIEAAGKGNTIYF. The DNA of the CDR3 is TGTGCCAGTAGTATTGAAGCGGCAGGGAAAGGAAACACCATATATTTT.

This chain uses TRBV2 with TRBJ2-5, with TRBD1 matching 9 bases. The CDR3 is 15 amino acids. Trimming took 0 bases from V and 4 from J; bases not matched to a gene: 3. Germline-derived CDR1 and CDR2 are SNHLY and FYNNEI. The chain's CDR3 is CASSEASGQGETQYF. DNA for the CDR3: TGTGCCAGCAGTGAAGCGTCGGGACAGGGAGAGACCCAGTACTTC.

This clonotype was counted between two and nine times. V is TRBV10-3 and J is TRBJ1-5; tentative D call: TRBD1 (5 bases). V dropped 0 bases and J dropped 0 bases, with 9 bases sitting between them. Germline CDR1 ENHRY, CDR2 SYGVKD. The CDR3 has 16 amino acids. The CDR3 here is CAISESRGGSNQPQHF. The CDR3 DNA is TGTGCCATCAGTGAGTCCCGGGGGGGTAGCAATCAGCCCCAGCATTTT.

This chain uses TRBV12-3 or TRBV12-4 with TRBJ2-3, with 10 bases that match TRBD2. V trimming: 6 bases; J trimming: 0 bases; junction bases outside the gene matches: 3. The CDR3 length is 15 residues. The CDR3 here is CASRLAGFSTDTQYF. The CDR3 DNA is TGTGCCAGCAGACTAGCGGGGTTTAGCACAGATACGCAGTATTTT.

The chain recombines TRBV7-3 with TRBJ2-3, with D perhaps TRBD2 (7 bases). Trimming pared 4 bases from V and 0 bases from J, leaving 11 bases between. The CDR3 spans 15 residues. Germline-derived CDR1 and CDR2 are SGHTA and FQGTGA. The DNA for the CDR3 is TGTGCCAGCAGCTCGGGGGGCTCTAGCACAGATACGCAGTATTTT. Translating it yields CASSSGGSSTDTQYF.

This CDR3 is CASSGYGYTF. The CDR3, as DNA: TGTGCCAGCTCCGGGTATGGCTACACCTTC. The gene calls are TRBV18 and TRBJ1-2; D remains unclear. Between the trimmed V and J ends, which lost 6 bases and 5 bases, there was a span of 4 bases. CDR3 length equals 10 residues. The germline CDR1 and CDR2 sequences are KGHSH and LQKENI. The variable domain in full, with the rest retrieved from reference TRBV18 and TRBJ1-2, is NAGVMQNPRHLVRRRGQEARLRCSPMKGHSHVYWYRQLPEEGLKFMVYLQKENIIDESGMPKERFSAEFPKEGPSILRIQQVVRGDSAAYFCASSGYGYTFGSGTRLTVV.

V is TRBV20-1 and J is TRBJ2-3; 13 bases align to TRBD2. V lost 1 base and J lost 7; bases outside the gene matches: 8. The germline CDR1 and CDR2 sequences are DFQATT and SNEGSKA (reference sequence). The CDR3 has 16 residues. CDR3 loop: CSARVTSGGAVYTQYF. In nucleotides, the CDR3 is TGCAGTGCTAGAGTTACTAGCGGGGGGGCGGTGTATACGCAGTATTTT.

The chain combines TRBV5-5 with TRBJ2-5, with D perhaps assigned TRBD1 or TRBD2 (5 bases each). This CDR3 region has 15 residues. The germline V and J ends were trimmed by 3 bases and 5 bases, with 17 bases remaining between them. Germline assignment: CDR1 SGHKS and CDR2 YYEKEE (reference sequence). The CDR3 nucleotides are TGTGCCAGCAGCTCAAGAGAGGGGCCCTGGGAGACCCAGTACTTC. Translated, it gives CASSSREGPWETQYF.